These 16 T cell receptor beta chains share one sample of origin, sequenced in a study of tumor-infiltrating lymphocytes in localized non-small cell lung cancer. Data came from immunoSEQ multiplex PCR; TCRdb stores just in-frame clones and leaves some out. The data show about 23,000 clones, 69% seen once. The sequencing sample was made of lung tumor tissue. These receptors came from a human donor with non-small cell lung cancer.

The genes are TRBV6-5 and TRBJ2-1; 13 nucleotides agree with TRBD2. CDR1 is MNHEY and CDR2 is SVGAGI in the germline V gene. There are 15 residues in the CDR3. With V trimmed by 6 bases and J by 5 bases, 4 bases remained unmatched. This CDR3 is CASRRLAGGHNEQFF. CDR3 DNA sequence: TGTGCCAGCAGGCGACTAGCGGGGGGACACAATGAGCAGTTCTTC.

This clone appeared a few times. The CDR3 sequence: CASSQRVNTEAFF. The CDR3 region has the DNA TGTGCCAGCAGCCAGAGGGTGAACACTGAAGCTTTCTTT. The chain joins TRBV14 to TRBJ1-1; no definite D call. Germline CDR1 is SGHDN and CDR2 is FVKESK. The CDR3 is made up of 13 amino acids. V was clipped by 3 bases and J by 0 bases, with 5 bases between them.

This clone was detected only a few times. V gene TRBV7-6 combines with J gene TRBJ2-5; D gene ambiguous. V lost 5 bases, J lost 0 bases, and 4 bases lay in between. The CDR3 consists of 12 residues. Per the germline V gene, CDR1 is SGHVS and CDR2 is FNYEAQ. CDR3 coding DNA: TGTGCCAGCAGCGCCTACCAAGAGACCCAGTACTTC. Translating it yields CASSAYQETQYF.

V gene TRBV6-1 combines with J gene TRBJ2-1; 8 bases are a match to TRBD1. This CDR3 is 15 amino acids long. Germline V gives CDR1 MNHNS, CDR2 SASEGT. V trimming: 8 bases; J trimming: 8 bases; junction bases outside the gene matches: 14. CDR3 region: CASFTRQGISDEQFF. The CDR3 DNA sequence: TGTGCCAGCTTTACAAGACAGGGGATTAGTGATGAGCAGTTCTTC.

The chain combines TRBV10-2 with TRBJ2-1; 14 bases match TRBD2. J gave up 11 bases and V 2 bases, and 11 bases lay outside the gene matches. This CDR3 contains 17 residues. Looked up from germline, CDR1 is WSHSY and CDR2 is SAAADI. The CDR3 loop reads CASSEPPGTSGRRKQFF. The CDR3 DNA reads as TGCGCCAGCAGTGAGCCGCCCGGGACTAGCGGGAGACGAAAGCAGTTCTTC.

This clone appeared a few times. The J gene is TRBJ1-2, the V gene TRBV19, with 7 bases matching TRBD1. Germline V CDR1 and CDR2: LNHDA, SQIVND (reference sequence). J gave up 2 bases and V 7 bases, and 10 bases lay outside the gene matches. CDR3 size: 15 residues. CDR3 in DNA: TGTGCCAGTACTCCTTTCAGGGGGGACAACTATGGCTACACCTTC. Protein sequence: CASTPFRGDNYGYTF.

The V gene is TRBV18, the J gene TRBJ1-5, with D tentatively TRBD1 (6 bases). CDR3 length: 15 residues. The V gene lost 6 bases and the J gene lost 2 bases, with 14 bases spanning the gap. The germline gives CDR1 KGHSH, CDR2 LQKENI. For the CDR3, the DNA is TGTGCCAGCTCCCCGGGGGGCCGTGGCAATCAGCCCCAGCATTTT. Translation gives CASSPGGRGNQPQHF.

The table lists this clone with a few counts. This chain uses TRBV28 with TRBJ2-7; no reliable D call. CDR3 size: 15 residues. The V end lost 4 bases, the J end lost 2 bases, and 15 bases lay between the germline ends. Germline V CDR1 and CDR2: MDHEN, SYDVKM. CDR3: CASSSFPRAPYEQYF. CDR3 bases: TGTGCCAGCAGTTCGTTCCCGCGAGCTCCCTACGAGCAGTACTTC.

This clone was seen only a few times. V is TRBV13 and J is TRBJ1-2, with TRBD1 identical over 7 bases. CDR1 is PRHDT and CDR2 is FYEKMQ in the germline V gene (reference sequence). The CDR3 sequence is 13 residues long. J gave up 6 bases and V 3 bases, and 4 bases lay outside the gene matches. The CDR3 sequence: CASSFTGADGYTF. Written as DNA, the CDR3 is TGTGCCAGCAGCTTTACAGGGGCTGATGGCTACACCTTC.

The chain recombines TRBV15 with TRBJ2-1; 11 nucleotides match TRBD2. Germline CDR1 LNHNV, CDR2 YYDKDF (reference sequence). V was clipped by 2 bases and J by 5 bases; unmatched bases: 17. The CDR3 is 20 amino acids. DNA of the CDR3: TGTGCCACCAGCAGAACTAACCTGAAATCACTAGCGGGAGCACACAATGAGCAGTTCTTC. Translated: CATSRTNLKSLAGAHNEQFF.

The chain couples TRBV29-1 to TRBJ2-3, with TRBD2 identical over 14 bases. Germline trimming cut 6 bases from V and 5 bases from J; bases unmatched to any gene: 4. The length of the CDR3 is 14 residues. The V gene's germline CDR1 is SQVTM and CDR2 ANQGSEA. As DNA, the CDR3 is TGCAGCGTGTGGACTAGCGGGAGGTTAGATACGCAGTATTTT. The encoded protein is CSVWTSGRLDTQYF.

This clone appeared many times. The chain has TRBV9 and TRBJ1-3, with D unclear. The CDR3 length is 14 residues. With 4 bases removed from V and 8 bases from J, the gap between germline ends came to 16 bases. Germline CDR1 and CDR2: SGDLS and YYNGEE. The DNA for the CDR3 is TGTGCCAGCAGCCCCTTTGGAGAATCGGACACCATATATTTT. It encodes CASSPFGESDTIYF. The full variable domain, in which reference TRBV9 and TRBJ1-3 provide the parts outside the CDR3, is DSGVTQTPKHLITATGQRVTLRCSPRSGDLSVYWYQQSLDQGLQFLIQYYNGEERAKGNILERFSAQQFPDLHSELNLSSLELGDSALYFCASSPFGESDTIYFGEGSWLTVV.

The CDR3 DNA reads as TGCGCCAGCCGGACGGGACAGAATTCGATCTACGAGCAGTACTTC. Its protein is CASRTGQNSIYEQYF. The gene calls are TRBV5-1 and TRBJ2-7, with 7 bases fitting TRBD1. The junction had 13 bases not matched to a gene; V was cut back by 7 bases and J by 3 bases. Germline CDR1 and CDR2: SGHRS and YFSETQ. This CDR3 is 15 amino acids long.

The chain has TRBV9 and TRBJ1-3; TRBD1 might be the D (5 bases). Germline V gene lookup returns CDR1 SGDLS and CDR2 YYNGEE. Trimming removed 0 bases at V and 2 bases at J, with 6 bases between. The length of the CDR3 is 14 residues. Here the CDR3 reads CASSVEGTGNTIYF. CDR3 coding DNA: TGTGCCAGCAGCGTAGAGGGGACTGGAAACACCATATATTTT.

The chain carries TRBV28 and TRBJ2-7; TRBD1 agrees at 8 bases. There are 15 residues in the CDR3. Trimming cost V 5 bases and J 5 bases; bases outside gene matches: 11. Looked up from germline, CDR1 is MDHEN and CDR2 is SYDVKM. This CDR3 reads CASSTPDRAPNEQYF. CDR3 sequence (DNA): TGTGCCAGCAGTACCCCGGACAGGGCGCCTAACGAGCAGTACTTC.

Note on this clone: The sample contains more than one DNA sequence encoding this CDR3. The chain links TRBV29-1 to TRBJ2-5; 14 bases match TRBD2. Per germline, CDR1 SQVTM and CDR2 ANQGSEA. This CDR3 contains 14 residues. After removal of 6 bases from V and 1 base from J, the junction contained 1 base not matched to a gene. CDR3 sequence reads: CSVGTSGGQETQYF. CDR3 nucleotides: TGCAGCGTCGGGACTAGCGGGGGCCAAGAGACCCAGTACTTC.